Presented here are 32 T cell receptor beta chains from one specimen sequenced in a study of T cells in Graves' hyperthyroidism and ophthalmopathy. TCR beta CDR3 regions were amplified from RNA transcripts. RT-PCR in the first round (using the HTBI primer set) targeted the TCR CDR3. TCRdb analysed the multiplex PCR reads with MiXCR anew, one entry per CDR3 protein. The data contain about 530,000 distinct CDR3 sequences, roughly 17% of them singletons. Sequencing used blood. The receptors were gathered from a woman younger than 30 with Graves' ophthalmopathy.

The sample holds many counts of this clonotype. The chain couples TRBV11-1 to TRBJ1-1; possible D gene TRBD1, 5 bases. Between the trimmed V and J ends, which lost 3 bases and 1 base, there was a span of 9 bases. Germline loops: CDR1 SGHAT, CDR2 FQDESV (reference sequence). This CDR3 comprises 14 residues. CDR3 DNA sequence: TGTGCCAGCAGCTTGACAGCTCCGAACACTGAAGCTTTCTTT. Translation gives CASSLTAPNTEAFF.

This chain uses TRBV4-2 with TRBJ2-4; D is unclear. In germline, CDR1 is LGHNA, CDR2 YNFKEQ. The CDR3 extends over 13 amino acids. V dropped 1 base and J dropped 10 bases, with 11 bases sitting between them. The CDR3 DNA follows: TGTGCCAGCAGCCAAGTTTCCGACATAATTCAGTACTTC. Translated: CASSQVSDIIQYF.

This clonotype was seen repeatedly, ten times or more. The chain couples TRBV7-2 to TRBJ2-1, with 11 bases that match TRBD2. The CDR3 loop spans 17 amino acids. CDR1 is SGHTA and CDR2 is FQGNSA in the germline V gene. The V and J ends lost 5 bases and 4 bases, in that order; junction bases with no gene match: 10. The CDR3 region is CASSPGLAANSYNEQFF. CDR3 bases: TGTGCCAGCAGCCCGGGACTAGCGGCCAATTCGTACAATGAGCAGTTCTTC.

This clonotype was counted only a few times. V and J are TRBV19 and TRBJ1-2, with a tentative D call TRBD1 (6 bases). V lost 6 bases, J lost 7 bases, and 15 bases lay in between. The CDR3 contains 13 residues. In germline, CDR1 is LNHDA, CDR2 SQIVND (reference sequence). CDR3 in amino acids: CASRITGTAGYTF. In DNA form, the CDR3 reads TGTGCCAGTAGGATAACAGGGACCGCTGGCTACACCTTC.

The chain recombines TRBV6-1 with TRBJ2-7, with a possible D match to TRBD1 (6 bases). Deletions cut 10 bases from V and 2 bases from J, with 18 bases between. The CDR3 totals 14 residues. CDR1 is MNHNS and CDR2 is SASEGT in the germline V gene. The CDR3 reads CATTGLGAAYEQYF. CDR3 nucleotides: TGTGCCACCACAGGGTTAGGCGCGGCCTACGAGCAGTACTTC.

This clonotype was picked up many times. The genes are TRBV7-9 and TRBJ2-1; D is unresolved. CDR1 SEHNR and CDR2 FQNEAQ come from the germline V gene (reference sequence). V lost 3 bases and J lost 4, with 10 bases in between. The length of the CDR3 is 14 residues. Here the CDR3 reads CASSFVARYNEQFF. The CDR3 DNA reads TGTGCCAGCAGCTTCGTTGCGCGGTACAATGAGCAGTTCTTC.

This clonotype was detected a few times. V gene TRBV29-1 combines with J gene TRBJ2-5; tentatively, D is TRBD2 (5 bases). V was cut by 6 bases and J by 5 bases, with 7 bases left in between. From germline, CDR1 is SQVTM and CDR2 ANQGSEA. CDR3 length: 10 residues. CDR3 amino acids: CSVEAETQYF. DNA for the CDR3: TGCAGCGTGGAGGCGGAGACCCAGTACTTC. The full variable domain, in which reference TRBV29-1 and TRBJ2-5 provide the parts outside the CDR3, is SAVISQKPSRDICQRGTSLTIQCQVDSQVTMMFWYRQQPGQSLTLIATANQGSEATYESGFVIDKFPISRPNLTFSTLTVSNMSPEDSSIYLCSVEAETQYFGPGTRLLVL.

The V call is TRBV19, the J call TRBJ2-2; D is perhaps TRBD1 or TRBD2 (5 bases each). V was clipped by 2 bases and J by 5 bases, with 15 bases between them. Per the germline V gene, CDR1 is LNHDA and CDR2 is SQIVND (reference sequence). This CDR3 spans 16 amino acids. CDR3 protein: CASSISGTSKTGELFF. DNA of the CDR3: TGTGCCAGTAGTATATCCGGGACCTCCAAAACCGGGGAGCTGTTTTTT. The whole variable domain, remainder taken from reference TRBV19 and TRBJ2-2, is DGGITQSPKYLFRKEGQNVTLSCEQNLNHDAMYWYRQDPGQGLRLIYYSQIVNDFQKGDIAEGYSVSREKKESFPLTVTSAQKNPTAFYLCASSISGTSKTGELFFGEGSRLTVL.

The rearrangement uses TRBV28 and TRBJ1-2, with 7 bases aligning to TRBD1. The CDR3 consists of 14 residues. Germline V gene sequence: CDR1 MDHEN, CDR2 SYDVKM. V dropped 5 bases and J dropped 3; count of bases not matched to a gene: 6. Here the CDR3 DNA reads TGTGCCAGCAGTATTACAGGGGCAGACTATGGCTACACCTTC. Amino acids: CASSITGADYGYTF.

This clonotype was seen a handful of times. V gene TRBV9 combines with J gene TRBJ1-2; possibly TRBD1 for D (5 bases). Per the germline V gene, CDR1 is SGDLS and CDR2 is YYNGEE. Between the trimmed V and J ends, which lost 1 base and 8 bases, there was a span of 15 bases. CDR3 length equals 14 residues. DNA for the CDR3: TGTGCCAGCAGCGTATCTGGCAGGGTCAACGGCTACACCTTC. Translating it yields CASSVSGRVNGYTF.

This clonotype was counted many times. This sequence joins TRBV28 and TRBJ1-5, with 9 bases that match TRBD1. Germline V gene lookup returns CDR1 MDHEN and CDR2 SYDVKM. The CDR3 covers 14 residues. V dropped 6 bases and J dropped 3; count of bases not matched to a gene: 3. CDR3 loop: CASRGQGNNQPQHF. The CDR3 bases are TGTGCCAGCAGAGGACAGGGGAACAATCAGCCCCAGCATTTT.

This clonotype has more than one count but fewer than ten. V usage is TRBV28 and J usage is TRBJ1-2; 12 nucleotides agree with TRBD1. CDR3 length: 19 residues. The germline V gene encodes CDR1 MDHEN and CDR2 SYDVKM. Germline trimming cut 5 bases from V and 0 bases from J; bases unmatched to any gene: 13. The CDR3 bases are TGTGCCAGCAGTGGCCTTGTAGGGACAGGGGGCGCGGCTAACTATGGCTACACCTTC. Its protein is CASSGLVGTGGAANYGYTF.

This clonotype was seen at least ten times. The gene calls are TRBV12-3 or TRBV12-4 and TRBJ1-2; 7 bases are a match to TRBD1. The trim removed 7 bases at V and 5 bases at J, leaving 19 bases unmatched. The CDR3 extends over 17 amino acids. CDR3 loop: CASTTEGDSWHPYGYTF. The CDR3 DNA follows: TGTGCCAGCACAACAGAGGGGGACAGTTGGCACCCGTATGGCTACACCTTC.

This chain connects TRBV20-1 to TRBJ2-1; the D is unclear. This CDR3 comprises 13 residues. Germline CDR1 and CDR2: DFQATT and SNEGSKA (reference sequence). Trimming left V 0 bases short and J 3 bases short, with 6 bases between. The CDR3 nucleotides are TGCAGTGCTAGAGAACTAAACTACAATGAGCAGTTCTTC. It translates to CSARELNYNEQFF.

With regard to this clonotype: Since a much larger clone is just one base distant, this may be a read error. CDR3 in DNA: TGTGCCAGCAGTTACGGGGACAGCTGGAGCTACGAGCAGTGCTTC. Residues: CASSYGDSWSYEQCF. This chain joins TRBV6-5 and TRBJ2-7; 7 bases agree with TRBD1. The CDR3 spans 15 residues. Germline V CDR1 and CDR2: MNHEY, SVGAGI.

This clonotype was found many times. This chain uses TRBV20-1 with TRBJ2-5, with 13 bases fitting TRBD2. The germline V gene encodes CDR1 DFQATT and CDR2 SNEGSKA (reference sequence). The CDR3 length is 16 residues. The V segment lost 6 bases and the J segment 5 bases; nucleotides outside the gene matches: 12. CDR3 region: CSARIGLAGAWETQYF. As DNA, the CDR3 is TGCAGTGCGAGAATAGGACTAGCGGGAGCATGGGAGACCCAGTACTTC.

This clonotype was recorded at least ten times. The gene calls are TRBV11-3 and TRBJ1-1, with 9 positions matching TRBD1. This CDR3 is 14 amino acids long. In germline, CDR1 is SGHNT, CDR2 YENEEA. Germline trimming cut 6 bases from V and 4 bases from J; bases unmatched to any gene: 6. This CDR3 reads CASSQDRGCTEAFF. The CDR3 DNA reads TGTGCCAGCAGTCAGGACAGGGGATGCACTGAAGCTTTCTTT.

Ten or more counts support this clonotype. The V call is TRBV7-8, the J call TRBJ1-5; 7 nucleotides line up with TRBD1. Per germline, CDR1 SGHVS and CDR2 FQNEAQ. The CDR3 has 16 amino acids. The ends lost 2 bases at V and 4 bases at J; junction bases unmatched: 8. The DNA for the CDR3 is TGTGCCAGCAGCTTAAGGATACAGGGGCGGAATCAGCCCCAGCATTTT. It codes for CASSLRIQGRNQPQHF.

This clonotype was seen a few times. This chain links TRBV20-1 with TRBJ2-2, with D possibly called TRBD1 or TRBD2 (5 bases each). V gave up 5 bases and J gave up 0 bases, with 19 bases separating them. The CDR3 covers 17 residues. CDR1 is DFQATT and CDR2 is SNEGSKA in the germline V gene (reference sequence). The CDR3 reads CSAPKVGGFANTGELFF. The CDR3 DNA reads as TGCAGTGCTCCAAAGGTTGGGGGATTTGCGAACACCGGGGAGCTGTTTTTT.

This clonotype was counted many times. This chain connects TRBV20-1 to TRBJ2-7; TRBD2 matches 12 bases. This CDR3 has 14 residues. Germline CDR1 and CDR2: DFQATT and SNEGSKA (reference sequence). V lost 6 bases, J lost 6 bases, and 9 bases stayed unmatched. The CDR3 is CSALPSGGAGEQYF. The CDR3 DNA reads TGCAGTGCCCTACCTAGCGGGGGGGCTGGCGAGCAGTACTTC.

The rearrangement links TRBV12-3 or TRBV12-4 to TRBJ2-3; 7 nucleotides agree with TRBD1. J was trimmed by 2 bases and V by 5 bases; bases with no gene match: 4. The CDR3 consists of 14 residues. The CDR3 DNA follows: TGTGCCAGCAGTCCCGGGACAGACACAGATACGCAGTATTTT. It is translated as CASSPGTDTDTQYF.

Ten or more counts support this clonotype. The V gene is TRBV11-2, the J gene TRBJ2-3; no firm D call. The germline gives CDR1 SGHAT, CDR2 FQNNGV. The CDR3 contains 15 residues. V dropped 1 base and J dropped 0 bases, with 8 bases sitting between them. CDR3 in amino acids: CASSLARVSTDTQYF. The CDR3 nucleotides are TGTGCCAGCAGCTTAGCCCGCGTTAGCACAGATACGCAGTATTTT.

J is TRBJ2-2 and V is TRBV7-2; D remains ambiguous. Germline CDR1 SGHTA, CDR2 FQGNSA. The CDR3 runs to 16 residues. Trimming removed 5 bases at V and 0 bases at J, with 13 bases between. The DNA for the CDR3 is TGTGCCAGCAGCCTTGCGGACGGAACGAACACCGGGGAGCTGTTTTTT. Translating it yields CASSLADGTNTGELFF. The full variable domain, in which reference TRBV7-2 and TRBJ2-2 provide the parts outside the CDR3, is GAGVSQSPSNKVTEKGKDVELRCDPISGHTALYWYRQSLGQGLEFLIYFQGNSAPDKSGLPSDRFSAERTGGSVSTLTIQRTQQEDSAVYLCASSLADGTNTGELFFGEGSRLTVL.

This clonotype was seen many times. The rearrangement joins TRBV12-3 or TRBV12-4 to TRBJ1-2; weak D call: TRBD1 (5 bases). The CDR3 length is 14 residues. V was shortened by 2 bases and J by 8 bases, with 15 bases between the two germline ends. The CDR3 DNA follows: TGTGCCAGCAGTTTATCGTGGGGGTTGTACGGCTACACCTTC. It encodes CASSLSWGLYGYTF.

This sequence joins TRBV20-1 and TRBJ1-2; 7 positions match TRBD1. CDR3 length: 15 residues. Germline CDR1 is DFQATT and CDR2 is SNEGSKA (reference sequence). J lost 5 bases, V lost 0 bases, and 9 bases had no gene match. This chain's CDR3 is CSARDLGDRRYGYTF. Written as DNA, the CDR3 is TGCAGTGCTAGAGACTTGGGGGACAGAAGATATGGCTACACCTTC.

This chain uses TRBV19 with TRBJ2-3, with no clear D. The germline gives CDR1 LNHDA, CDR2 SQIVND (reference sequence). With 1 base removed from V and 2 bases from J, the gap between germline ends came to 10 bases. There are 15 residues in the CDR3. The CDR3 DNA reads TGTGCCAGTAGTATAGGCGGTCCGCTCACAGATACGCAGTATTTT. Its translation: CASSIGGPLTDTQYF. Filled out from reference TRBV19 and TRBJ2-3, the complete variable domain reads DGGITQSPKYLFRKEGQNVTLSCEQNLNHDAMYWYRQDPGQGLRLIYYSQIVNDFQKGDIAEGYSVSREKKESFPLTVTSAQKNPTAFYLCASSIGGPLTDTQYFGPGTRLTVL.

This clonotype was seen ten or more times. The chain carries TRBV20-1 and TRBJ1-5; a possible D gene is TRBD1 (6 bases). The germline V and J ends were trimmed by 0 bases and 5 bases, with 14 bases remaining between them. The CDR3 is 15 amino acids. From germline, CDR1 is DFQATT and CDR2 SNEGSKA (reference sequence). CDR3: CSAREGGTIDQPQHF. The CDR3 region has the DNA TGCAGTGCTAGAGAAGGGGGGACAATCGATCAGCCCCAGCATTTT.

The rearrangement joins TRBV11-2 to TRBJ2-7; D is tentatively TRBD1 or TRBD2 (5 bases each). This CDR3 region has 16 residues. Trimming cost V 5 bases and J 4 bases, with 21 bases left between them. The V gene's germline CDR1 is SGHAT and CDR2 FQNNGV. CDR3 sequence reads: CASSPLGEGFTYEQYF. The CDR3 DNA follows: TGTGCCAGCAGCCCCCTGGGGGAAGGGTTTACGTACGAGCAGTACTTC.

This clonotype was observed a handful of times. This rearrangement joins TRBV12-3 or TRBV12-4 to TRBJ1-1, with 10 bases that match TRBD1. V lost 4 bases, J lost 1 base, and 12 bases stayed unmatched. CDR3 length equals 18 residues. The DNA of the CDR3 is TGTGCCAGCAGTTCAACCATCGGAGACAGGGGGCAGAACACTGAAGCTTTCTTT. This translates into CASSSTIGDRGQNTEAFF.

This clonotype showed up many times. This chain uses TRBV28 with TRBJ2-7; 7 positions agree with TRBD1. This CDR3 has 14 amino acids. CDR1 and CDR2 from the germline V gene are MDHEN and SYDVKM. Germline trimming cut 4 bases from V and 1 base from J; bases unmatched to any gene: 4. CDR3 coding DNA: TGTGCCAGCAGTTACAGGGGATTGTCCTACGAGCAGTACTTC. It encodes CASSYRGLSYEQYF.

J is TRBJ2-5 and V is TRBV20-1; D is possibly TRBD1 (6 bases). The V gene's germline CDR1 is DFQATT and CDR2 SNEGSKA (reference sequence). The CDR3 covers 16 residues. Trimming left V 3 bases short and J 0 bases short, with 17 bases between. The DNA for the CDR3 is TGCAGTGCTAGTGGAACCCGGGACACAAACCAAGAGACCCAGTACTTC. Its translation is CSASGTRDTNQETQYF.

This clonotype was recorded a few times. The V and J genes are TRBV4-1 and TRBJ1-4, with TRBD1 matching 7 bases. This CDR3 is 19 amino acids long. Trimming at V came to 0 bases and at J to 1 base, leaving 11 bases not matched to a gene. Germline CDR1 MGHRA, CDR2 YSYEKL. CDR3 loop: CASSQEIGTAQITNEKLFF. For the CDR3, the DNA is TGCGCCAGCAGCCAAGAAATTGGGACAGCCCAAATAACTAATGAAAAACTGTTTTTT.